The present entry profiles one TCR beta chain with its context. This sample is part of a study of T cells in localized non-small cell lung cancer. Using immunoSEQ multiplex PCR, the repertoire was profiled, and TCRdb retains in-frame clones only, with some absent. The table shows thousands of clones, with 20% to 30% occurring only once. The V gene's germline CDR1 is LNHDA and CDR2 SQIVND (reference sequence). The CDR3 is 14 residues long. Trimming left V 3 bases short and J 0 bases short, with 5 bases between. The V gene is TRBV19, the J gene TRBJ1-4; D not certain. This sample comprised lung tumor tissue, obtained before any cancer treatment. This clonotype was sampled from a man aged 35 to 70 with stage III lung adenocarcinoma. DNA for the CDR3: TGTGCCAGTAGTATGTCCGCAACTAATGAAAAACTGTTTTTT. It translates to CASSMSATNEKLFF.